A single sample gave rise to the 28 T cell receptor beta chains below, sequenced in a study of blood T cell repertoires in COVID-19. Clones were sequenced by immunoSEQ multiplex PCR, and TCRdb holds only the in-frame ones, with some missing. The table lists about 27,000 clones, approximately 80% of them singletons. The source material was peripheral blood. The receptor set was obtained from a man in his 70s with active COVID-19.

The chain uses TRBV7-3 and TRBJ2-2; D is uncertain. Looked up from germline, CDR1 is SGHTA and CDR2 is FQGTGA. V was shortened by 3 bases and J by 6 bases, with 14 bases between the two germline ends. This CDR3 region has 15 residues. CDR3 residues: CASSLVATAAGELFF. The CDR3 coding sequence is TGTGCCAGCAGCTTGGTGGCTACCGCGGCCGGGGAGCTGTTTTTT.

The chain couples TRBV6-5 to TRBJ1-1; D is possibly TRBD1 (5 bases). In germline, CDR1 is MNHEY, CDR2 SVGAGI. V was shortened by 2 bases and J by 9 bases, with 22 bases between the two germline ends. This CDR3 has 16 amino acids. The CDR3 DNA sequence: TGTGCCAGCAGTTACGCCGACATCGGCCCAAGACAGAAAGCTTTCTTT. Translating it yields CASSYADIGPRQKAFF.

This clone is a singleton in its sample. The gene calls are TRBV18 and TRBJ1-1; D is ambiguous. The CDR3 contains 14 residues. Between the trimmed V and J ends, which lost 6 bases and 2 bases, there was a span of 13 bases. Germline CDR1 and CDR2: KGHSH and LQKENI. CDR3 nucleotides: TGTGCCAGCTCCCCCTGGAGCACCAACACTGAAGCTTTCTTT. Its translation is CASSPWSTNTEAFF.

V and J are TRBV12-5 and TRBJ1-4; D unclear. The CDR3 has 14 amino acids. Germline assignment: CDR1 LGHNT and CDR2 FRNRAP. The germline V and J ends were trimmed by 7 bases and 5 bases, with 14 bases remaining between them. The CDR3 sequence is CASAPTRPNEKLFF. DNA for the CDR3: TGTGCTAGTGCCCCGACAAGGCCGAATGAAAAACTGTTTTTT.

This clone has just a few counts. The chain's CDR3 is CAGKGGYYGYTF. The DNA for the CDR3 is TGTGCTGGAAAAGGGGGTTACTATGGCTACACCTTC. This chain uses TRBV9 with TRBJ1-2; possible D gene TRBD1, 6 bases. Looked up from germline, CDR1 is SGDLS and CDR2 is YYNGEE. The CDR3 loop spans 12 amino acids.

CDR3 bases: TGCGCCAGCAGTGAGTCAAGGGGCGTTCAAAAGACCCAGTACTTC. It specifies CASSESRGVQKTQYF. This chain uses TRBV10-2 with TRBJ2-5; TRBD1 might be the D (5 bases). The CDR3 is 15 residues long. V lost 0 bases and J 6 bases, leaving 14 bases between the germline ends. Germline lookup yields CDR1 WSHSY and CDR2 SAAADI.

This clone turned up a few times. In DNA form, the CDR3 reads TGCAGCGTTGAAAGACATTTGAACACTGAAGCTTTCTTT. This encodes CSVERHLNTEAFF. The J gene is TRBJ1-1, the V gene TRBV29-1, with D unclear. V lost 2 bases to trimming and J lost 0 bases, with 7 bases between them. This CDR3 contains 13 residues. Germline V gene lookup returns CDR1 SQVTM and CDR2 ANQGSEA.

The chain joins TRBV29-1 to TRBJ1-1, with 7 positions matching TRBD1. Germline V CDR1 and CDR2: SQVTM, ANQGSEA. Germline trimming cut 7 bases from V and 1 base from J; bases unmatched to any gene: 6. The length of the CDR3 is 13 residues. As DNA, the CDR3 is TGCAGCGCAAAGGGACAGCCGAACACTGAAGCTTTCTTT. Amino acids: CSAKGQPNTEAFF.

As DNA, the CDR3 is TGTGCCAGCAGTTACCACAGGGCCCGAGCGGGAGGGCCAAAGTCATATACGCAGTATTTT. The encoded protein is CASSYHRARAGGPKSYTQYF. The chain joins TRBV6-2 or TRBV6-3 to TRBJ2-3, with 10 nucleotides matching TRBD2. The germline gives CDR1 MNHEY, CDR2 SVGEGT. Losses at the gene ends were 2 bases for V and 7 bases for J; bases not matched to a gene: 21. This CDR3 region has 20 residues.

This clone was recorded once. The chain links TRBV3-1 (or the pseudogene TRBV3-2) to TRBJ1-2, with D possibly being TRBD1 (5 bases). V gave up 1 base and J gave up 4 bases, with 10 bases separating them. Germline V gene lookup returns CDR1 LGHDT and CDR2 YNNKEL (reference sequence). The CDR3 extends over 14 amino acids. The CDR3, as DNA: TGTGCCAGCAGCCAAGGGGACGGGAGCTATGGCTACACCTTC. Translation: CASSQGDGSYGYTF.

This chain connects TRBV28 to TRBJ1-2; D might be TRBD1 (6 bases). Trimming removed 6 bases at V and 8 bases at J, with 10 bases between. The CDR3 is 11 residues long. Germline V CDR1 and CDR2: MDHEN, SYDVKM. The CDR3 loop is CASRSRGGYTF. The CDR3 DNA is TGTGCCAGCAGGTCCAGGGGAGGCTACACCTTC.

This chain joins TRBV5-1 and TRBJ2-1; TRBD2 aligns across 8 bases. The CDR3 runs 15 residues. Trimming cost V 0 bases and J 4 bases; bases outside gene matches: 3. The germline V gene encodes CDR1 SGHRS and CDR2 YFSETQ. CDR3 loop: CASSLGASGYNEQFF. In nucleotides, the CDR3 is TGCGCCAGCAGCTTGGGTGCTAGCGGGTACAATGAGCAGTTCTTC.

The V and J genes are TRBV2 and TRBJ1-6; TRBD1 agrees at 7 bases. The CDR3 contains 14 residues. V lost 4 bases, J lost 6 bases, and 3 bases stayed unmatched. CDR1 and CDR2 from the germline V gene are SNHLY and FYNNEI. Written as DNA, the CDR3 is TGTGCCAGCAGTGTGGGGACAGCTAATTCACCCCTCCACTTT. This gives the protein CASSVGTANSPLHF.

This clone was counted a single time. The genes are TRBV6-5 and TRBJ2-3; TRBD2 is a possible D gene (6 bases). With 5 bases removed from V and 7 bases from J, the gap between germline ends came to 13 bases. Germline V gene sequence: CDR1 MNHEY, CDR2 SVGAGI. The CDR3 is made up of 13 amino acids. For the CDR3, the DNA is TGTGCCAGCAGTCGCGGGGAGGCAAATACGCAGTATTTT. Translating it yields CASSRGEANTQYF.

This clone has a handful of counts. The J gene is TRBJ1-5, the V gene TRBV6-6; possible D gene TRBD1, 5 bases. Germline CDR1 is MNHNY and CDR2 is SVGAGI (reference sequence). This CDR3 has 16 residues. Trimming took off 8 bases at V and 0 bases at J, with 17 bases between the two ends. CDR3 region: CASGTGTYNSNQPQHF. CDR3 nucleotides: TGTGCCAGCGGCACCGGGACTTACAATAGCAATCAGCCCCAGCATTTT.

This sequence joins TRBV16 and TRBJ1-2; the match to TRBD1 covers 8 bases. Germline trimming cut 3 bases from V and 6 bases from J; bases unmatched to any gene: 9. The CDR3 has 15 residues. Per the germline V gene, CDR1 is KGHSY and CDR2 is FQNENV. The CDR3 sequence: CASSQGSDRGHGYTF. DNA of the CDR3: TGTGCCAGCAGCCAGGGGAGTGACAGGGGCCATGGCTACACCTTC.

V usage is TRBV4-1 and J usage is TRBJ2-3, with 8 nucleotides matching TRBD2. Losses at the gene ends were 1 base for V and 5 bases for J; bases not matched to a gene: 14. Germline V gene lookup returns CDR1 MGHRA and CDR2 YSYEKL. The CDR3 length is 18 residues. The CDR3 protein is CASSQVPSRGGWGDTQYF. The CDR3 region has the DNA TGCGCCAGCAGCCAAGTCCCCTCCCGGGGGGGCTGGGGAGATACGCAGTATTTT.

The chain's CDR3 is CASSLAPGSNYGYTF. The CDR3 nucleotides are TGTGCCAGCAGCTTAGCCCCGGGAAGCAACTATGGCTACACCTTC. This chain joins TRBV7-2 and TRBJ1-2; no reliable D call. The CDR3 totals 15 residues. The germline CDR1 and CDR2 sequences are SGHTA and FQGNSA. V lost 0 bases to trimming and J lost 2 bases, with 10 bases between them.

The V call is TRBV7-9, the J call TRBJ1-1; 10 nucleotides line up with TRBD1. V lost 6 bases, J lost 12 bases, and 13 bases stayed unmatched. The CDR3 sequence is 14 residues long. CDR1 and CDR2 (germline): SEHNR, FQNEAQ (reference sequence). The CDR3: CASSREAGQGSPFF. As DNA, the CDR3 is TGTGCCAGCAGTCGGGAGGCGGGACAGGGGTCACCTTTCTTT.

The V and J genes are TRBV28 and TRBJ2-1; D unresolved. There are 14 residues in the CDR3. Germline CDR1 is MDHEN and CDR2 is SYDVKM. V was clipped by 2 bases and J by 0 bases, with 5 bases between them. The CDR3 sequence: CASSLPGSYNEQFF. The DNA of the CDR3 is TGTGCCAGCAGTTTACCGGGCTCCTACAATGAGCAGTTCTTC.

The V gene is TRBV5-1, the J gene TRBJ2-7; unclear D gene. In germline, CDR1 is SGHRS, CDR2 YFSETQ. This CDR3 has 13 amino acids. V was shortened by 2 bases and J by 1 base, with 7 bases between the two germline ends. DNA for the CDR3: TGCGCCAGCAGCTTCGACACTTCCTACGAGCAGTACTTC. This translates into CASSFDTSYEQYF.

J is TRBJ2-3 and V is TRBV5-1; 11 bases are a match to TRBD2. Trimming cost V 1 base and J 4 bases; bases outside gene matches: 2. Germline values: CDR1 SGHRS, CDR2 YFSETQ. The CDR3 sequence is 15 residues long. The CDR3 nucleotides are TGCGCCAGCAGCTTGACTAGCGGGAGCTCAGATACGCAGTATTTT. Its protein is CASSLTSGSSDTQYF.

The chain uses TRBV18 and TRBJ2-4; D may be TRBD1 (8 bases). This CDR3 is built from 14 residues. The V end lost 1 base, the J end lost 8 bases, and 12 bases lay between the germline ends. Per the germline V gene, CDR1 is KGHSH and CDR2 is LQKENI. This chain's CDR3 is CASSPRTGRDIQYF. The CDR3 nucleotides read TGTGCCAGCTCACCACGGACAGGGAGGGACATTCAGTACTTC.

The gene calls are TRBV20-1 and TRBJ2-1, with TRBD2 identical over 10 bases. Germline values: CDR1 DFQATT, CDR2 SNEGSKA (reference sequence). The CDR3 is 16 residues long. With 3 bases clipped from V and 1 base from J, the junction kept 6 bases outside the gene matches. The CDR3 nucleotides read TGCAGTGCTAGTGGTGGTAGCGGGAGGTCCTACAATGAGCAGTTCTTC. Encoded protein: CSASGGSGRSYNEQFF.

The CDR3 DNA reads TGTGCCAGCAGTTACGGGACAGGGACCTACGAGCAGTACTTC. Encoded protein: CASSYGTGTYEQYF. The V gene is TRBV6-5, the J gene TRBJ2-7; 9 nucleotides match TRBD1. CDR1 and CDR2 (germline): MNHEY, SVGAGI. V gave up 2 bases and J gave up 2 bases; unmatched junction bases: 1. This CDR3 is 14 amino acids long.

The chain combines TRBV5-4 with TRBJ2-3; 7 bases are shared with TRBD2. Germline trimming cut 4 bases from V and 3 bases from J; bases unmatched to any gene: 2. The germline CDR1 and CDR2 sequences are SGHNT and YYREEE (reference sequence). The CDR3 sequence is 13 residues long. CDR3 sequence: CASSGRDTDTQYF. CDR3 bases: TGTGCCAGCAGCGGGAGGGATACAGATACGCAGTATTTT.

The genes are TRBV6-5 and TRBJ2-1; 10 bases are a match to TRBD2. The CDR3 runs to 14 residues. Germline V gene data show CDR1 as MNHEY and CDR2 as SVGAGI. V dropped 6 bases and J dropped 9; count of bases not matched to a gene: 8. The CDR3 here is CASRWTSGGGEQFF. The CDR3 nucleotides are TGTGCCAGCAGATGGACTAGCGGAGGCGGTGAGCAGTTCTTC.

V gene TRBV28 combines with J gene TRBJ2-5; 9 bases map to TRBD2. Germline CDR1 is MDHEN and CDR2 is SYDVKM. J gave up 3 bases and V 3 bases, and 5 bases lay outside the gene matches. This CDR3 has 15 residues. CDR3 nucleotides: TGTGCCAGCAGTTTCTTGCGGGGGGGGGAAGAGACCCAGTACTTC. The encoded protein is CASSFLRGGEETQYF.